This TCR beta chain was recovered during a study of cytomegalovirus exposure and HLA in healthy donors. Study-level information: An earlier analysis identified approximately 120 million unique TCR beta sequences in 150 million to 200 million T cells. Findings and limits, study-wide: In a later analysis, HLA-associated beta chains showed higher expansion and lower generation probabilities than comparable chains. A later analysis linked a missense variant in DCLRE1C to the trimming of TCR beta V and J genes. A later analysis linked fewer than 20,000 TCR beta sequences to HLA alleles at 0.05 false discovery rate.

CDR1 is SGHRS, CDR2 YFSETQ, per germline. The CDR3 has 18 amino acids. Trimming took 2 bases from V and 3 from J, leaving 23 bases between them. A note on this clone: What it recognizes is unknown.

PCR was performed using 60 Vbeta and 13 Jbeta primers. TCRdb's copy holds only in-frame clones and misses some; the assay was immunoSEQ multiplex PCR. The data hold about 160,000 clones, with 70% to 90% observed a single time. V gene TRBV5-1 combines with J gene TRBJ1-1; D gene ambiguous. The specimen was PBMCs. The TCR originated in a man in his late teens or twenties in good health and CMV-seropositive. In nucleotides, the CDR3 is TGCGCCAGCAGCTTTCGGTCTGGGCCCTTAACGAGGGACACTGAAGCTTTCTTT. Translation gives CASSFRSGPLTRDTEAFF.